This passage covers 30 T cell receptor beta chains from one sample sequenced in a study of blood T cell repertoires in COVID-19. This table comes from immunoSEQ multiplex PCR, and its TCRdb copy is limited to in-frame clones, with some not included. The table lists roughly 100,000 clones, over 80% of them singletons. Material for sequencing was peripheral blood. The receptors come from a man between 50 and 59 years old with acute or convalescent COVID-19.

This clone was seen a handful of times. The V and J genes are TRBV18 and TRBJ2-7; 8 bases agree with TRBD2. The CDR3 contains 15 residues. Looked up from germline, CDR1 is KGHSH and CDR2 is LQKENI. V lost 1 base to trimming and J lost 3 bases; unmatched junction nucleotides: 5. CDR3 loop: CASSPRAGADYEQYF. CDR3 nucleotide sequence: TGTGCCAGCTCACCACGAGCGGGGGCTGACTACGAGCAGTACTTC.

J is TRBJ1-1 and V is TRBV6-5, with 10 bases lining up with TRBD1. J was trimmed by 5 bases and V by 5 bases; bases with no gene match: 8. CDR1 and CDR2 (germline): MNHEY, SVGAGI. The CDR3 loop spans 15 amino acids. The CDR3 DNA is TGTGCCAGCAGTCCACGACAGGGGGCGACGACTGAAGCTTTCTTT. Encoded protein: CASSPRQGATTEAFF.

The chain employs TRBV4-3 and TRBJ2-1, with D unclear. This CDR3 is 15 amino acids long. Trimming stripped 3 bases from V and 6 bases from J, with 15 bases between. Germline loops: CDR1 LGHNA, CDR2 YSLEER. In DNA form, the CDR3 reads TGCGCCAGCAGCCAGTTCCCAGAAATCCCCAATGAGCAGTTCTTC. This sequence encodes CASSQFPEIPNEQFF.

CDR3 residues: CASRSHRSNTQYF. The CDR3 DNA reads TGCGCCAGCCGATCCCATCGGTCCAATACGCAGTATTTT. The chain uses TRBV4-1 and TRBJ2-3; no reliable D call. The length of the CDR3 is 13 residues. V dropped 8 bases and J dropped 7 bases, with 16 bases sitting between them. Germline assignment: CDR1 MGHRA and CDR2 YSYEKL.

This chain connects TRBV5-1 to TRBJ2-3; 12 positions agree with TRBD2. Looked up from germline, CDR1 is SGHRS and CDR2 is YFSETQ. V gave up 4 bases and J gave up 5 bases; unmatched junction bases: 5. The length of the CDR3 is 15 residues. In nucleotides, the CDR3 is TGCGCCAGCAGCGTCTCTAGCGGGGGGGTAGATACGCAGTATTTT. Translation gives CASSVSSGGVDTQYF.

The chain employs TRBV3-1 (or the pseudogene TRBV3-2) and TRBJ1-2; D possibly corresponds to TRBD1 (5 bases). This CDR3 contains 14 residues. V was cut by 3 bases and J by 0 bases, with 8 bases left in between. CDR1 and CDR2 (germline): LGHDT, YNNKEL (reference sequence). CDR3 coding DNA: TGTGCCAGCAGCCACTACAGGTCTAACTATGGCTACACCTTC. This translates into CASSHYRSNYGYTF.

V and J are TRBV28 and TRBJ1-5; the D is unclear. The CDR3 runs 13 residues. Trimming removed 3 bases from V and 5 bases from J, with 8 bases in between. Germline V gene sequence: CDR1 MDHEN, CDR2 SYDVKM. CDR3 region: CASSFDSYQPQHF. DNA of the CDR3: TGTGCCAGCAGTTTCGACTCCTATCAGCCCCAGCATTTT.

The chain joins TRBV12-5 to TRBJ1-1; D call uncertain. The CDR3 totals 14 residues. Germline V lookup: CDR1 LGHNT, CDR2 FRNRAP. The V end lost 1 base, the J end lost 2 bases, and 8 bases lay between the germline ends. The CDR3, as DNA: TGTGCTAGTGGTTTGGGCCAGACTAACACTGAAGCTTTCTTT. This codes for CASGLGQTNTEAFF. Variable domain in full (rest from reference TRBV12-5 and TRBJ1-1): DARVTQTPRHKVTEMGQEVTMRCQPILGHNTVFWYRQTMMQGLELLAYFRNRAPLDDSGMPKDRFSAEMPDATLATLKIQPSEPRDSAVYFCASGLGQTNTEAFFGQGTRLTVV.

The gene calls are TRBV7-2 and TRBJ2-3; tentative D call: TRBD1 (5 bases). CDR3 length: 16 amino acids. Germline CDR1 and CDR2: SGHTA and FQGNSA. V lost 5 bases to trimming and J lost 2 bases, with 17 bases between them. CDR3 nucleotides: TGTGCCAGCAGCCGGCTACGAGGCGGACACACAGATACGCAGTATTTT. This encodes CASSRLRGGHTDTQYF.

The V gene is TRBV24-1, the J gene TRBJ2-7; TRBD1 agrees at 7 bases. Germline values: CDR1 KGHDR, CDR2 SFDVKD. The V and J ends lost 4 bases and 0 bases, in that order; junction bases with no gene match: 5. The CDR3 totals 15 residues. As DNA, the CDR3 is TGTGCCACCAGTGACTCGGGACAGACCTCCTACGAGCAGTACTTC. Protein: CATSDSGQTSYEQYF.

The rearrangement links TRBV19 to TRBJ2-1; the D gene is possibly TRBD1 (5 bases). V gave up 3 bases and J gave up 4 bases, with 10 bases separating them. The germline CDR1 and CDR2 sequences are LNHDA and SQIVND (reference sequence). The CDR3 extends over 14 amino acids. The CDR3 sequence: CASSISTEYNEQFF. The CDR3 DNA sequence: TGTGCCAGTAGTATCTCGACAGAGTACAATGAGCAGTTCTTC.

V and J are TRBV28 and TRBJ1-6; TRBD1 might be the D (5 bases). V was pared by 5 bases and J by 6 bases, with 14 bases between. Germline V gives CDR1 MDHEN, CDR2 SYDVKM. CDR3 length: 15 amino acids. For the CDR3, the DNA is TGTGCCAGCAGTCTGGAGACAGCTCTTAATTCACCCCTCCACTTT. Encoded protein: CASSLETALNSPLHF.

This clone occurred once. The chain carries TRBV29-1 and TRBJ2-1; 8 nucleotides align to TRBD2. CDR1 is SQVTM, CDR2 ANQGSEA, per germline. The V segment lost 5 bases and the J segment 15 bases; nucleotides outside the gene matches: 12. There are 12 residues in the CDR3. The DNA for the CDR3 is TGCAGCGTTTATGAAGCCGGGACTAGGGTGTTCTTC. Translating gives CSVYEAGTRVFF.

The V and J genes are TRBV18 and TRBJ2-7, with a weak D call TRBD2 (6 bases). V was cut by 2 bases and J by 6 bases, with 14 bases left in between. The CDR3 contains 14 residues. The V gene's germline CDR1 is KGHSH and CDR2 LQKENI. Written as DNA, the CDR3 is TGTGCCAGCTCACCAGGGACTTATACGGGCGAGCAGTACTTC. It yields the protein CASSPGTYTGEQYF.

The rearrangement uses TRBV11-3 and TRBJ2-2; weak D call: TRBD1 (8 bases). Germline V lookup: CDR1 SGHNT, CDR2 YENEEA. Deletions cut 8 bases from V and 6 bases from J, with 16 bases between. The CDR3 totals 14 residues. This CDR3 reads CASLDRGGSGELFF. The CDR3 DNA reads as TGTGCCAGCCTCGACAGGGGAGGGTCCGGGGAGCTGTTTTTT. The variable domain in full, with the rest retrieved from reference TRBV11-3 and TRBJ2-2, is EAGVVQSPRYKIIEKKQPVAFWCNPISGHNTLYWYLQNLGQGPELLIRYENEEAVDDSQLPKDRFSAERLKGVDSTLKIQPAELGDSAVYLCASLDRGGSGELFFGEGSRLTVL.

The rearrangement joins TRBV24-1 to TRBJ2-2, with 10 bases aligning to TRBD2. V was clipped by 6 bases and J by 2 bases; unmatched bases: 2. The CDR3 is 15 amino acids. Per germline, CDR1 KGHDR and CDR2 SFDVKD. The CDR3 here is CATSRTSGNTGELFF. CDR3 nucleotide sequence: TGTGCCACCAGTCGGACTAGCGGAAACACCGGGGAGCTGTTTTTT.

This chain connects TRBV7-9 to TRBJ2-7, with TRBD1 matching 7 bases. This CDR3 is 14 amino acids long. Trimming took 5 bases from V and 2 from J; bases not matched to a gene: 6. Per the germline V gene, CDR1 is SEHNR and CDR2 is FQNEAQ (reference sequence). CDR3 sequence (DNA): TGTGCCAGCAGCCCCGGGACAGCCACCTACGAGCAGTACTTC. Translating gives CASSPGTATYEQYF.

V gene TRBV6-5 combines with J gene TRBJ1-4; perhaps TRBD1 as D (5 bases). The CDR3 consists of 15 residues. The V gene lost 3 bases and the J gene lost 11 bases, with 19 bases spanning the gap. CDR1 and CDR2 (germline): MNHEY, SVGAGI. CDR3 amino acids: CASSYEGAGLEKLFF. CDR3 DNA sequence: TGTGCCAGCAGTTATGAAGGGGCAGGGTTGGAGAAACTGTTTTTT.

As concerns this clone: Additional DNA sequences in this sample encode the identical CDR3. The V and J genes are TRBV27 and TRBJ2-7; 8 bases match TRBD1. CDR3 length: 14 amino acids. V lost 6 bases to trimming and J lost 2 bases; unmatched junction nucleotides: 6. From germline, CDR1 is MNHEY and CDR2 SMNVEV (reference sequence). The CDR3 is CASSWGTGTYEQYF. The CDR3 coding sequence is TGTGCCAGCAGCTGGGGGACAGGAACCTACGAGCAGTACTTC.

The chain uses TRBV9 and TRBJ1-1; 8 positions agree with TRBD1. V lost 0 bases to trimming and J lost 0 bases; unmatched junction nucleotides: 16. Germline V lookup: CDR1 SGDLS, CDR2 YYNGEE. CDR3 length: 20 residues. CDR3 loop: CASSVVAGGARRLMNTEAFF. For the CDR3, the DNA is TGTGCCAGCAGCGTAGTGGCAGGGGGCGCCCGGAGACTTATGAACACTGAAGCTTTCTTT.

The V call is TRBV5-1, the J call TRBJ2-6; TRBD1 might be the D (5 bases). Germline V gives CDR1 SGHRS, CDR2 YFSETQ. Trimming removed 0 bases at V and 4 bases at J, with 8 bases between. The CDR3 runs to 15 residues. This CDR3 is CASSLAGSGANVLTF. The CDR3 DNA reads TGCGCCAGCAGCTTGGCAGGGTCCGGGGCCAACGTCCTGACTTTC.

This chain uses TRBV6-5 with TRBJ1-1, with D possibly being TRBD1 (5 bases). Germline V gene sequence: CDR1 MNHEY, CDR2 SVGAGI. This CDR3 has 14 residues. Trimming took 4 bases from V and 5 from J, leaving 14 bases between them. The chain's CDR3 is CASSLPGLGTEAFF. CDR3 sequence (DNA): TGTGCCAGCAGTTTACCAGGGTTGGGGACTGAAGCTTTCTTT.

The chain has TRBV5-5 and TRBJ2-7, with 10 bases fitting TRBD1. The CDR3 loop spans 14 amino acids. From germline, CDR1 is SGHKS and CDR2 YYEKEE (reference sequence). Trimming took 5 bases from V and 4 from J; bases not matched to a gene: 6. The CDR3 is CASRQWTGGYEQYF. DNA of the CDR3: TGTGCCAGCAGGCAATGGACAGGGGGTTACGAGCAGTACTTC.

In DNA, the CDR3 is TGTGCCAGCAGTGGAAAAATAGGACAGGGGTTATCGAATGAGCAGTTCTTC. This gives the protein CASSGKIGQGLSNEQFF. J is TRBJ2-1 and V is TRBV6-1, with 9 bases that match TRBD1. The ends lost 4 bases at V and 7 bases at J; junction bases unmatched: 14. CDR1 is MNHNS, CDR2 SASEGT, per germline. CDR3 length equals 17 residues.

This chain links TRBV25-1 with TRBJ2-7, with D possibly TRBD2 on 5 matching bases. Between the trimmed V and J ends, which lost 3 bases and 0 bases, there was a span of 12 bases. The CDR3 is made up of 15 amino acids. CDR1 MGHDK and CDR2 SYGVNS come from the germline V gene. As DNA, the CDR3 is TGTGCCAGCAGTGATGAACCCGGAGGCTCCTACGAGCAGTACTTC. This codes for CASSDEPGGSYEQYF.

This chain joins TRBV3-1 (or the pseudogene TRBV3-2) and TRBJ2-1; D is undetermined. Germline values: CDR1 LGHDT, CDR2 YNNKEL (reference sequence). Deletions cut 1 base from V and 6 bases from J, with 10 bases between. The CDR3 length is 14 residues. DNA of the CDR3: TGTGCCAGCAGCCAAGGGGTAGTAGCCAATGAGCAGTTCTTC. This sequence encodes CASSQGVVANEQFF.

The chain couples TRBV4-2 to TRBJ1-1; D might be TRBD1 (6 bases). V was cut by 4 bases and J by 1 base, with 16 bases left in between. CDR1 LGHNA and CDR2 YNFKEQ come from the germline V gene. The CDR3 consists of 16 residues. Written as DNA, the CDR3 is TGTGCCAGCAGCCGCTCCAGGGGCGTTCAGAACACTGAAGCTTTCTTT. It is translated as CASSRSRGVQNTEAFF.

The gene calls are TRBV2 and TRBJ2-1; D call uncertain. This CDR3 region has 11 residues. V was cut by 7 bases and J by 9 bases, with 10 bases left in between. In germline, CDR1 is SNHLY, CDR2 FYNNEI. The CDR3 DNA sequence: TGTGCCAGCATAGAGGCTGGTGAGCAGTTCTTC. Protein product: CASIEAGEQFF.

V usage is TRBV28 and J usage is TRBJ2-7; perhaps TRBD1 as D (5 bases). The germline V gene encodes CDR1 MDHEN and CDR2 SYDVKM. V was shortened by 3 bases and J by 2 bases, with 11 bases between the two germline ends. The CDR3 length is 14 residues. The DNA of the CDR3 is TGTGCCAGCAGTTTGAGACAGAACCCCTACGAGCAGTACTTC. Protein sequence: CASSLRQNPYEQYF.

The chain employs TRBV5-6 and TRBJ2-4, with D possibly being TRBD1 (6 bases). Trimming shortened V by 4 bases and J by 5 bases, and 7 bases separated the two germline ends. CDR1 and CDR2 from the germline V gene are SGHDT and YYEEEE. This CDR3 has 12 residues. DNA of the CDR3: TGTGCCAGCAGCGCAGGGGAAAACATTCAGTACTTC. As protein: CASSAGENIQYF.